The TCR beta chain described here comes from a study of T cells expressing NK-cell markers. Whole-study context: The study sequenced eight donors, seven HCMV-seropositive and one seronegative.

Germline lookup yields CDR1 SGHTA and CDR2 FQGNSA. This CDR3 comprises 15 residues. Study-wide points: The HCMV specificity of the expanded NKG2C+ T cell clones stayed unresolved. Of the CD8+ T cells in five or six donors, roughly 1.0-7.0% belonged to dominant NKG2C+ clonotypes.

UMIs were included in TCR beta cDNA generated by 5'RACE template switching. TCRdb re-called the 5' RACE reads and catalogs CDR3 proteins one per entry, DNA excluded. Its table lists 550,000 or so distinct CDR3 sequences. Remarks on this clonotype: What it recognizes is unknown.

The rearrangement joins TRBV7-2 to TRBJ1-1; with no DNA, the TCRdb D assignment of TRBD1 cannot be verified. Specimen: blood T cells: a sorted CD56 or NKG2C T cell subset, CD4+ or CD8+ T cells, or bulk PBMC T cells (not recorded which). The sequence came from a man between 18 and 29 years old in good health. The CDR3 spells CASTKGQLMNTEAFF.